The present TCR beta chain was sequenced within a study of OX40 agonist ivuxolimab in advanced cancers. About the study: The study enrolled dose-escalation patients with hepatocellular carcinoma, melanoma, renal cell or head and neck cancer. Those enrolled were 80% to 85% male, with a mean age of about 66 years and ages from about 20 to 85. General study findings and limits: More expanded clones were seen, on average, in CD8+ T cells than in CD4+.

Patients who had autoimmune disease history or got systemic immunosuppression were left out. V dropped 0 bases and J dropped 8 bases, with 15 bases sitting between them. The CDR3 is 15 residues long. The germline V gene encodes CDR1 SGHRS and CDR2 YFSETQ. Libraries were prepared by immunoSEQ multiplex PCR; TCRdb keeps only in-frame clonotypes and omits some of them. The table has around 15,000 clones, around 77% seen once. By share, this clone ranks as medium-sized. Its antigen is unidentified. This clonotype originated in an adult with an advanced solid tumor such as melanoma, head and neck, liver or kidney cancer. The V and J genes are TRBV5-1 and TRBJ1-5; D ambiguous. The input for sequencing was CD4+ or CD8+ T cells sorted from blood, taken in a trial of the OX40 agonist ivuxolimab. The CDR3 DNA sequence: TGCGCCAGCAGCTTGGCCGGAGGACCCTTGGAGCCCCAGCATTTT. Protein: CASSLAGGPLEPQHF.